This entry concerns a single T cell receptor (beta chain). Its antigen is still unknown. Trimming took 1 base from V and 4 from J; bases not matched to a gene: 8. CDR3 length: 16 amino acids. Germline V gene data show CDR1 as SGHRS and CDR2 as YFSETQ. The data derive from a study of cytomegalovirus exposure and HLA in healthy donors. Points from the study as a whole: CMV serostatus was the only recorded immune exposure for donors. One cluster of highly shared sequence variants probably arose as a sequencing artifact.

PCR primers comprised 60 Vbeta and 13 Jbeta primers. Measured with immunoSEQ multiplex PCR; TCRdb has only the in-frame clones, and not every one. The repertoire holds approximately 89,000 clones, with roughly three quarters as singletons. The material sequenced was PBMCs. The source is a young man in good health and CMV-seronegative. This chain uses TRBV5-1 with TRBJ1-5, with 7 positions matching TRBD1. The CDR3 reads CASSLRPGGGNQPQHF. In DNA, the CDR3 is TGCGCCAGCAGCTTGAGGCCAGGGGGTGGTAATCAGCCCCAGCATTTT.